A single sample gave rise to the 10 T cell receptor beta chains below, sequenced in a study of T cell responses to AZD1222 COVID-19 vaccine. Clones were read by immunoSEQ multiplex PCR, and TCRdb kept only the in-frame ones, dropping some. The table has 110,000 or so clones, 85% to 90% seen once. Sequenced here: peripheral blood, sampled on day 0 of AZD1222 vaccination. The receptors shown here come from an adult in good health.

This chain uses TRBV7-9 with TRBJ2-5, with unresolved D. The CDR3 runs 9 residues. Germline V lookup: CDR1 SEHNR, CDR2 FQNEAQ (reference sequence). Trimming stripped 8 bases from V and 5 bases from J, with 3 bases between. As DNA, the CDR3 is TGTGCCAGCGGGGAGACCCAGTACTTC. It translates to CASGETQYF. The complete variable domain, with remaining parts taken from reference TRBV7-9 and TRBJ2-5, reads DTGVSQNPRHKITKRGQNVTFRCDPISEHNRLYWYRQTLGQGPEFLTYFQNEAQLEKSRLLSDRFSAERPKGSFSTLEIQRTEQGDSAMYLCASGETQYFGPGTRLLVL.

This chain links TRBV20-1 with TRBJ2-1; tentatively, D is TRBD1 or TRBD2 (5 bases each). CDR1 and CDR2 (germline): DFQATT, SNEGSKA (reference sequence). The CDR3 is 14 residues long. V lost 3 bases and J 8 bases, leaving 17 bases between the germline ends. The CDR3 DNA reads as TGCAGTGCTAGTGAGCCCACGGGGCGCGATGAGCAGTTCTTC. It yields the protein CSASEPTGRDEQFF.

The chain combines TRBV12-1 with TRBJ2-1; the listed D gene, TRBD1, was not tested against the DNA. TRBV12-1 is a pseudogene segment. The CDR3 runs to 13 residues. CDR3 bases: TGTGCCAGCAGCTTTACCCAGAACAATGAGCAGTTCTTC. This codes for CASSFTQNNEQFF.

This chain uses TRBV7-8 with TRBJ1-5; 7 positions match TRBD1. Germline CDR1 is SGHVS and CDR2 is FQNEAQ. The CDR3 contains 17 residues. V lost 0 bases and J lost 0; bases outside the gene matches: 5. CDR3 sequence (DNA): TGTGCCAGCAGCTTAGCAGGGACAGAATATAGCAATCAGCCCCAGCATTTT. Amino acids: CASSLAGTEYSNQPQHF.

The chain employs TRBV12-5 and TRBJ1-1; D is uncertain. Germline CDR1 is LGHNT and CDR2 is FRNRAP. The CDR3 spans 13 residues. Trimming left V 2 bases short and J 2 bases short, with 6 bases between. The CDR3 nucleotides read TGTGCTAGTGGTTTGTGGGGAAACACTGAAGCTTTCTTT. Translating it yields CASGLWGNTEAFF. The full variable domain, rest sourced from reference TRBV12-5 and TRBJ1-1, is DARVTQTPRHKVTEMGQEVTMRCQPILGHNTVFWYRQTMMQGLELLAYFRNRAPLDDSGMPKDRFSAEMPDATLATLKIQPSEPRDSAVYFCASGLWGNTEAFFGQGTRLTVV.

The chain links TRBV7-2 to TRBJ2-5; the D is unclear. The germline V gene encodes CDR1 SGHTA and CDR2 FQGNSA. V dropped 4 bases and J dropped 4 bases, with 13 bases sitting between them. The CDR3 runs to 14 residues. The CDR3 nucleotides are TGTGCCAGCAGCTCTAGACATATGGGAGAGACCCAGTACTTC. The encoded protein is CASSSRHMGETQYF.

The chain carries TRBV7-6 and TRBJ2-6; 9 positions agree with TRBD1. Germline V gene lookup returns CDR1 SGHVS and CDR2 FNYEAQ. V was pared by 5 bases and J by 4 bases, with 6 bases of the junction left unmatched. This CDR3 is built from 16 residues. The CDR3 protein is CASSPNRGQGANVLTF. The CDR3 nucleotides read TGTGCCAGCAGCCCAAACAGGGGGCAAGGGGCCAACGTCCTGACTTTC. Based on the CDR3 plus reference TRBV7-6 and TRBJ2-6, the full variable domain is GAGVSQSPRYKVTKRGQDVALRCDPISGHVSLYWYRQALGQGPEFLTYFNYEAQQDKSGLPNDRFSAERPEGSISTLTIQRTEQRDSAMYRCASSPNRGQGANVLTFGAGSRLTVL.

As DNA, the CDR3 is TGTGCCTGGAGTGCGGGGGACACTGAAGCTTTCTTT. Translation gives CAWSAGDTEAFF. The V and J genes are TRBV30 and TRBJ1-1, with D possibly matching TRBD1 (5 bases). CDR1 GTSNPN and CDR2 SVGIG come from the germline V gene (reference sequence). The ends were cut back, 1 base at V and 3 bases at J, with 6 bases in the middle. The CDR3 runs 12 residues.

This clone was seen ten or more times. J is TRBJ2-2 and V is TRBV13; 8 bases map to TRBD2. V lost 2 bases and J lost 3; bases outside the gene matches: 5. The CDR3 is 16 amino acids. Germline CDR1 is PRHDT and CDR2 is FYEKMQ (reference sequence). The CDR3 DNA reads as TGTGCCAGCAGCTTATCGGTAGCGGGGTACACCGGGGAGCTGTTTTTT. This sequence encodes CASSLSVAGYTGELFF.

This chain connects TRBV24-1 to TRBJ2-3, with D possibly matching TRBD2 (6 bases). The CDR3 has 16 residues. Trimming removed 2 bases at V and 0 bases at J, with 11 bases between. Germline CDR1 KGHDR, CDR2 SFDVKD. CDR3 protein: CATSDWGVSSTDTQYF. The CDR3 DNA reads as TGTGCCACCAGTGATTGGGGGGTTTCTAGCACAGATACGCAGTATTTT.